This TCR beta chain was documented in a study of cytomegalovirus exposure and HLA in healthy donors. Notes on this clone: Its specificity is unknown.

A multiplex PCR was run with 60 Vbeta primers and 13 Jbeta primers. TCRdb's copy holds only in-frame clones and misses some; the assay was immunoSEQ multiplex PCR. Its clone listing holds 65,000 to 90,000 clones. Germline values: CDR1 SGHNT, CDR2 YYREEE (reference sequence). This CDR3 has 15 amino acids. Trimming shortened V by 4 bases and J by 2 bases, and 15 bases separated the two germline ends. Findings and limits, study-wide: Presence/absence analysis assumed near-uniform sequencing depth across donors.

The sequence came from a female donor in good health and CMV-seropositive. The chain combines TRBV5-4 with TRBJ1-2, with D perhaps TRBD1 (5 bases). Sequencing was carried out using PBMCs. The CDR3 bases are TGTGCCAGCAGCCCGGGGACTATCCTAAACTATGGCTACACCTTC. This sequence encodes CASSPGTILNYGYTF.